Sequencing of this T cell receptor (beta chain) was carried out in a study of blood T cell repertoires in COVID-19. Libraries were prepared by immunoSEQ multiplex PCR; TCRdb keeps only in-frame clonotypes and omits some of them. Counted here are about 170,000 clones, roughly four fifths occurring once; the ten biggest clones make up over 20%. Per the germline V gene, CDR1 is ENHRY and CDR2 is SYGVKD. Trimming cost V 2 bases and J 3 bases; bases outside gene matches: 3. This CDR3 has 15 residues. This receptor was taken from an elderly woman with acute or convalescent COVID-19. The chain employs TRBV10-3 and TRBJ2-5; 10 nucleotides align to TRBD2. Sequencing used peripheral blood. This chain's CDR3 is CAISEPTSGKETQYF. CDR3 sequence (DNA): TGTGCCATCAGTGAGCCTACTAGCGGGAAAGAGACCCAGTACTTC.